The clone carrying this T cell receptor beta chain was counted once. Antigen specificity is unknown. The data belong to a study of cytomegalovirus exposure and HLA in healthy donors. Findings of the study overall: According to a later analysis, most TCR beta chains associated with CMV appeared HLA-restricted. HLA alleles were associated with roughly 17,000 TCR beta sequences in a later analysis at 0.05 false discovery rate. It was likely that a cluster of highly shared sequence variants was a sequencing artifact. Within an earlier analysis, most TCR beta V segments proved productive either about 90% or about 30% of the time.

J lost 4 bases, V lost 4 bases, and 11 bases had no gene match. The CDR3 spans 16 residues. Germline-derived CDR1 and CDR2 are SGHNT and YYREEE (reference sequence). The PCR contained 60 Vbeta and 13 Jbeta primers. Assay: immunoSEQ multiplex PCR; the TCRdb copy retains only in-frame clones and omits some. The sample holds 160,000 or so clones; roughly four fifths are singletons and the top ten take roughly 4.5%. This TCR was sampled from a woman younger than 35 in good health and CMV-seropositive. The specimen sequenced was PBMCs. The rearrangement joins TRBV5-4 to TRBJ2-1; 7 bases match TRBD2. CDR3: CASSQGGPSEYNEQFF. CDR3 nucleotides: TGTGCCAGCAGCCAGGGAGGGCCTAGCGAGTACAATGAGCAGTTCTTC.